This is a list of T cell receptor beta chains from one sample in a study of beta chain features in type 1 diabetes. TCRdb's copy holds only in-frame clones and misses some; the assay was immunoSEQ multiplex PCR. This table has roughly 150,000 clones, about 9.4% appearing once. Source material: central memory CD4+ T cells from blood. The source of these receptors is a man younger than 40 with type 1 diabetes. The CDR3 runs from the conserved cysteine through the conserved F or W. The D gene is left open where the match is weak. Size tells how often a clone was seen (once, few, many) or the class of an expanded clone, and some rows leave it out.

abundance: few
j_gene: TRBJ2-3
v_gene: TRBV30
d_gene: TRBD2
CDR3nt: TGTGCCTGGGAGATTAGCGGGAGGAATACGCAGTATTTT
CDR3aa: CAWEISGRNTQYF

abundance: .
j_gene: TRBJ1-5
v_gene: TRBV30
d_gene: .
CDR3nt: TGTGCCTGGAGTGTTGGGACATTCAATCAGCCCCAGCATTTT
CDR3aa: CAWSVGTFNQPQHF

abundance: few
j_gene: TRBJ2-3
v_gene: TRBV29-1
d_gene: .
CDR3nt: TGCAGCGTTGGTGAAGCTAGCACAGATACGCAGTATTTT
CDR3aa: CSVGEASTDTQYF

abundance: few
j_gene: TRBJ2-5
v_gene: TRBV5-1
d_gene: .
CDR3nt: TGCGCCAGCAGCTTAACCTCGACAGGAAAAGAGACCCAGTACTTC
CDR3aa: CASSLTSTGKETQYF

abundance: few
j_gene: TRBJ1-4
v_gene: TRBV28
d_gene: .
CDR3nt: TGTGCCAGCAGTTCCCCGGGACGGGGGAATGAAAAACTGTTTTTT
CDR3aa: CASSSPGRGNEKLFF

abundance: few
j_gene: TRBJ2-1
v_gene: TRBV7-9
d_gene: TRBD2
CDR3nt: TGTGCCAGCAGCCCATCCGGGACTAGCGGTTGGGATGAGCAGTTCTTC
CDR3aa: CASSPSGTSGWDEQFF

abundance: .
j_gene: TRBJ1-4
v_gene: TRBV18
d_gene: .
CDR3nt: TGTGCCAGCTCACAACCGGGACAAGCTAATGAAAAACTGTTTTTT
CDR3aa: CASSQPGQANEKLFF

abundance: .
j_gene: TRBJ2-7
v_gene: TRBV5-1
d_gene: TRBD1
CDR3nt: TGCGCCAGCAGCTCAAGGGACAGGGGAGTATACGAGCAGTACTTC
CDR3aa: CASSSRDRGVYEQYF

abundance: .
j_gene: TRBJ2-7
v_gene: TRBV7-2
d_gene: .
CDR3nt: TGTGCCAGCAGCTTCGACCGGGGGGAGCAGTACTTC
CDR3aa: CASSFDRGEQYF

abundance: .
j_gene: TRBJ2-7
v_gene: TRBV7-2
d_gene: TRBD2
CDR3nt: TGTGCCAGCAGCTTAGCGGGCACTAGCGGGAGCTACGAGCAGTACTTC
CDR3aa: CASSLAGTSGSYEQYF

abundance: few
j_gene: TRBJ2-5
v_gene: TRBV11-2
d_gene: .
CDR3nt: TGTGCCAGCAGCCTATACGTGAGCCAAGAGACCCAGTACTTC
CDR3aa: CASSLYVSQETQYF

abundance: .
j_gene: TRBJ2-7
v_gene: TRBV30
d_gene: .
CDR3nt: TGTGCCTGGACTCGAGCGGGTCCCTACGAGCAGTACTTC
CDR3aa: CAWTRAGPYEQYF

abundance: few
j_gene: TRBJ2-3
v_gene: TRBV29-1
d_gene: .
CDR3nt: TGCAGCGTGGAGACAGCCACAGATACGCAGTATTTT
CDR3aa: CSVETATDTQYF

abundance: .
j_gene: TRBJ2-1
v_gene: TRBV28
d_gene: .
CDR3nt: TGTGCCAGCAGTTTAGGCAGAAATGAGCAGTTCTTC
CDR3aa: CASSLGRNEQFF

abundance: .
j_gene: TRBJ2-7
v_gene: TRBV18
d_gene: TRBD2
CDR3nt: TGTGCCAGCTCACCAGACACTAGCGGGGGAGGCGAGCAGTACTTC
CDR3aa: CASSPDTSGGGEQYF

abundance: few
j_gene: TRBJ2-2
v_gene: TRBV19
d_gene: TRBD1
CDR3nt: TGTGCCAGTAGTATAGGCATGACAGGGCGCACCGGGGAGCTGTTTTTT
CDR3aa: CASSIGMTGRTGELFF

abundance: few
j_gene: TRBJ2-7
v_gene: TRBV7-3
d_gene: .
CDR3nt: TGTGCCAGCAGCTCCACTCAACGTGGCGAGCAGTACTTC
CDR3aa: CASSSTQRGEQYF

abundance: .
j_gene: TRBJ2-3
v_gene: TRBV30
d_gene: .
CDR3nt: TGTGCCTGGAGTGGCGGAGGGATCGAGCTCAGCACAGATACGCAGTATTTT
CDR3aa: CAWSGGGIELSTDTQYF

abundance: .
j_gene: TRBJ1-4
v_gene: TRBV18
d_gene: TRBD1
CDR3nt: TGTGCCAGCTCACCCCGGACAGGGGGTAATGAAAAACTGTTTTTT
CDR3aa: CASSPRTGGNEKLFF

abundance: .
j_gene: TRBJ2-7
v_gene: TRBV28
d_gene: .
CDR3nt: TGTGCCAGCAGTTTATCTTTCGAGCAGTACTTC
CDR3aa: CASSLSFEQYF

abundance: few
j_gene: TRBJ2-1
v_gene: TRBV2
d_gene: TRBD1
CDR3nt: TGTGCCAGCAGTTCAGGGGGCCCCTACAATGAGCAGTTCTTC
CDR3aa: CASSSGGPYNEQFF

abundance: few
j_gene: TRBJ2-7
v_gene: TRBV2
d_gene: TRBD2
CDR3nt: TGTGCCAGCAGTGCTGGACTAGCGGGAGACTCCTACGAGCAGTACTTC
CDR3aa: CASSAGLAGDSYEQYF

abundance: .
j_gene: TRBJ2-5
v_gene: TRBV5-6
d_gene: TRBD1
CDR3nt: TGTGCCAGCAGCCAGAGGGGGAAGGGGGCAGAGACCCAGTACTTC
CDR3aa: CASSQRGKGAETQYF

abundance: .
j_gene: TRBJ1-1
v_gene: TRBV28
d_gene: TRBD1
CDR3nt: TGTGCCAGCAAACCGGGACAGGGTCGCACTGAAGCTTTCTTT
CDR3aa: CASKPGQGRTEAFF

abundance: .
j_gene: TRBJ1-1
v_gene: TRBV2
d_gene: .
CDR3nt: TGTGCCAGCAGTGTCGCGTTAGCGAACACTGAAGCTTTCTTT
CDR3aa: CASSVALANTEAFF

abundance: few
j_gene: TRBJ2-1
v_gene: TRBV10-3
d_gene: TRBD2
CDR3nt: TGTGCCATCATGAGGGGAGCTGGGGGACTAGCCCTAGGGCATGAGCAGTTCTTC
CDR3aa: CAIMRGAGGLALGHEQFF

abundance: .
j_gene: TRBJ2-1
v_gene: TRBV15
d_gene: .
CDR3nt: TGTGCCACCAGCAGAGGCGGGGCGGGCAATGAGCAGTTCTTC
CDR3aa: CATSRGGAGNEQFF

abundance: .
j_gene: TRBJ2-5
v_gene: TRBV30
d_gene: .
CDR3nt: TGTGCCTGGAGTGTACGGCCCGGGCTAGCGATGATTGAGACCCAGTACTTC
CDR3aa: CAWSVRPGLAMIETQYF

abundance: .
j_gene: TRBJ2-5
v_gene: TRBV9
d_gene: TRBD2
CDR3nt: TGTGCCAGCAGCGTAGCTGGGACTAGTGAAGAGACCCAGTACTTC
CDR3aa: CASSVAGTSEETQYF

abundance: .
j_gene: TRBJ2-3
v_gene: TRBV7-3
d_gene: .
CDR3nt: TGTGCCAGCAGCTCGGGAGCTACAGATACGCAGTATTTT
CDR3aa: CASSSGATDTQYF

abundance: .
j_gene: TRBJ2-7
v_gene: TRBV6-5
d_gene: .
CDR3nt: TGTGCCAGCAGTTACACCTACCGCCGGGGGGCCCACGAGCAGTACTTC
CDR3aa: CASSYTYRRGAHEQYF

abundance: .
j_gene: TRBJ2-1
v_gene: TRBV6-6
d_gene: .
CDR3nt: TGTGCCAGCAGTTCCGGAGATTCCAGGGGTGAGCAGTTCTTC
CDR3aa: CASSSGDSRGEQFF

abundance: few
j_gene: TRBJ2-1
v_gene: TRBV5-6
d_gene: .
CDR3nt: TGTGCCAGCAGCCGGACAGTCAGCTCCTACAATGAGCAGTTCTTC
CDR3aa: CASSRTVSSYNEQFF

abundance: .
j_gene: TRBJ2-7
v_gene: TRBV6-1
d_gene: .
CDR3nt: TGTGCCAGCAGTGTCGGGACTTACTACGAGCAGTACTTC
CDR3aa: CASSVGTYYEQYF

abundance: few
j_gene: TRBJ1-1
v_gene: TRBV29-1
d_gene: TRBD1
CDR3nt: TGCAGCGTTCAAACAGGGGGGGACACTGAAGCTTTCTTT
CDR3aa: CSVQTGGDTEAFF

abundance: .
j_gene: TRBJ2-6
v_gene: TRBV29-1
d_gene: .
CDR3nt: TGCAGCGTTGATCCCCTTCTTCCTGGGGCCAACGTCCTGACTTTC
CDR3aa: CSVDPLLPGANVLTF

abundance: .
j_gene: TRBJ1-1
v_gene: TRBV2
d_gene: .
CDR3nt: TGTGCCAGCAGTGCGGACAGAATGAACACTGAAGCTTTCTTT
CDR3aa: CASSADRMNTEAFF

abundance: .
j_gene: TRBJ2-4
v_gene: TRBV4-3
d_gene: .
CDR3nt: TGCGCCAGCACGCCTCAATTGATAGCGGCCGCGGAAAACATTCAGTACTTC
CDR3aa: CASTPQLIAAAENIQYF

abundance: .
j_gene: TRBJ1-5
v_gene: TRBV2
d_gene: TRBD1
CDR3nt: TGTGCCAGCAGTCCAGGGGGGCCCCAGCATTTT
CDR3aa: CASSPGGPQHF

abundance: few
j_gene: TRBJ2-1
v_gene: TRBV29-1
d_gene: TRBD2
CDR3nt: TGCAGCGCCCGGACAGGACTAGCGGGATTCAATGAGCAGTTCTTC
CDR3aa: CSARTGLAGFNEQFF

abundance: .
j_gene: TRBJ2-1
v_gene: TRBV19
d_gene: .
CDR3nt: TGTGCCAGTAGAGGGAGCAATGAGCAGTTCTTC
CDR3aa: CASRGSNEQFF

abundance: few
j_gene: TRBJ2-3
v_gene: TRBV14
d_gene: TRBD2
CDR3nt: TGTGCCAGCAGCCACCTAGCGGGAGCGAGCACAGATACGCAGTATTTT
CDR3aa: CASSHLAGASTDTQYF

abundance: .
j_gene: TRBJ2-5
v_gene: TRBV12-5
d_gene: TRBD1
CDR3nt: TGTGCTAGTGGGAGGGGACAGGGAGAAGAGACCCAGTACTTC
CDR3aa: CASGRGQGEETQYF

abundance: .
j_gene: TRBJ2-7
v_gene: TRBV7-9
d_gene: TRBD2
CDR3nt: TGTGCCCTCCCCGCGGGGGGCTCCGAGCAGTACTTC
CDR3aa: CALPAGGSEQYF

abundance: .
j_gene: TRBJ2-3
v_gene: TRBV4-2
d_gene: .
CDR3nt: TGTGCCAGCAGCCAAGGAAGGGAGCTGGGCACAGATACGCAGTATTTT
CDR3aa: CASSQGRELGTDTQYF

abundance: .
j_gene: TRBJ2-1
v_gene: TRBV5-1
d_gene: .
CDR3nt: TGCGCCAGCACAGGGGGGTCCGGGAGTTACAATGAGCAGTTCTTC
CDR3aa: CASTGGSGSYNEQFF

abundance: few
j_gene: TRBJ2-3
v_gene: TRBV28
d_gene: TRBD2
CDR3nt: TGTGCCAGCAGTGCTCCGGGCGGGAGGTACACAGATACGCAGTATTTT
CDR3aa: CASSAPGGRYTDTQYF

abundance: .
j_gene: TRBJ2-5
v_gene: TRBV11-2
d_gene: TRBD2
CDR3nt: TGTGCCAGCAGCTTGACTAGCGGGAAGGAGACCCAGTACTTC
CDR3aa: CASSLTSGKETQYF

abundance: .
j_gene: TRBJ2-3
v_gene: TRBV5-8
d_gene: .
CDR3nt: TGTGCCAGCAGCTTTTCCCAGGAAGATACGCAGTATTTT
CDR3aa: CASSFSQEDTQYF

abundance: .
j_gene: TRBJ2-1
v_gene: TRBV28
d_gene: TRBD1
CDR3nt: TGTGCCAGCACCCTGGACAGGTACAATGAGCAGTTCTTC
CDR3aa: CASTLDRYNEQFF

abundance: few
j_gene: TRBJ2-3
v_gene: TRBV5-6
d_gene: TRBD2
CDR3nt: TGTGCCAGCAGCTTGGTTGGGACTAGCGTCACAGATACGCAGTATTTT
CDR3aa: CASSLVGTSVTDTQYF